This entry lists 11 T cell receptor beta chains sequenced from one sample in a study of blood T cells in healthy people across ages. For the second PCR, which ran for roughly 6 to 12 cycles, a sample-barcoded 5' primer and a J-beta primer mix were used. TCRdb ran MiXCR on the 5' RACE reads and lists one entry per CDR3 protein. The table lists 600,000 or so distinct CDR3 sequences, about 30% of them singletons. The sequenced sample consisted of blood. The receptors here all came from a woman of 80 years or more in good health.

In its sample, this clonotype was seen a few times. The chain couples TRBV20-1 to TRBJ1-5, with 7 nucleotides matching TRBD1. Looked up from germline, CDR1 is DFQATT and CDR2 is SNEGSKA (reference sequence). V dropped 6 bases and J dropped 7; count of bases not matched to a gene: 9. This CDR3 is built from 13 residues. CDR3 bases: TGCAGTGCGACAGACAGGGAAAAACAGCCCCAGCATTTT. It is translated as CSATDREKQPQHF.

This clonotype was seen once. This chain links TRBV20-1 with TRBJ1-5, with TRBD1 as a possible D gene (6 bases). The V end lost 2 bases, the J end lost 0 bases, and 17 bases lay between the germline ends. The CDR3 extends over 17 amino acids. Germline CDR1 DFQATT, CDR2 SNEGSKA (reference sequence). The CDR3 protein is CSARTSGGLYSNQPQHF. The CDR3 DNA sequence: TGCAGTGCTAGAACCTCCGGGGGGCTTTATAGCAATCAGCCCCAGCATTTT.

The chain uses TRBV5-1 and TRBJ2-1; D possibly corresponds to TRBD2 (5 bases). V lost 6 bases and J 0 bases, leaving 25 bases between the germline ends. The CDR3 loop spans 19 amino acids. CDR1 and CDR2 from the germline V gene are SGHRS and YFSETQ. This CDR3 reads CASNLRGPGISSSYNEQFF. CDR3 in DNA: TGCGCCAGCAACCTGAGAGGCCCGGGGATTAGCAGCTCCTACAATGAGCAGTTCTTC.

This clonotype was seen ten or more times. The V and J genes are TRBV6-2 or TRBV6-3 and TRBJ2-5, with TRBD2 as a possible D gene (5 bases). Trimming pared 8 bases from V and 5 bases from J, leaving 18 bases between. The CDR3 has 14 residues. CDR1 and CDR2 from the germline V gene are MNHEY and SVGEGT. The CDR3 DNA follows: TGTGCCAGCGGAAACTTGGTATCGGGGGAGACCCAGTACTTC. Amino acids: CASGNLVSGETQYF.

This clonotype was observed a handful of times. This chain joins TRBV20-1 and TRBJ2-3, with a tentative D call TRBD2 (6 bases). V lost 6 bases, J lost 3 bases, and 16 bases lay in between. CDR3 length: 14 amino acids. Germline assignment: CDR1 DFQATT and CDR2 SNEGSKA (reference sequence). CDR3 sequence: CSAIRDSLTDTQYF. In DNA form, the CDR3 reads TGCAGTGCGATCCGGGACTCGCTAACAGATACGCAGTATTTT.

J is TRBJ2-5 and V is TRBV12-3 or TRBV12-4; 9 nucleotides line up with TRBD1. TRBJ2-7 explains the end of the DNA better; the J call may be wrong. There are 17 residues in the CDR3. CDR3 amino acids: CASSLRQQGASGYEQYF. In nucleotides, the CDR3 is TGTGCCAGCAGTTTGCGGCAACAGGGGGCGTCAGGCTACGAGCAGTACTTC.

This chain's CDR3 is CATSIGRMNTGELFF. The CDR3 nucleotides read TGTGCCACCAGCATCGGACGGATGAACACCGGGGAGCTGTTTTTT. The genes are TRBV15 and TRBJ2-2, with D hard to call. V dropped 4 bases and J dropped 1 base, with 10 bases sitting between them. The CDR3 totals 15 residues. The germline gives CDR1 LNHNV, CDR2 YYDKDF (reference sequence).

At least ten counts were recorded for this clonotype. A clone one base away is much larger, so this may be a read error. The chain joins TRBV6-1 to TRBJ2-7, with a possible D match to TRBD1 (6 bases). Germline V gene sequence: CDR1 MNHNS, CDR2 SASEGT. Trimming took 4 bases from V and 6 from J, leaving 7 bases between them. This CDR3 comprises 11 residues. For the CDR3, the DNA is TGTGCCAGCAGTGTCAGGGGCGAGCAGTACTTC. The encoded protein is CASSVRGEQYF.

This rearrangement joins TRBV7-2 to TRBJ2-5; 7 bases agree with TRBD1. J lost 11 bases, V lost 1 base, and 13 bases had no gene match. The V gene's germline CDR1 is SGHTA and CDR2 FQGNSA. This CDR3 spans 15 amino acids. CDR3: CASSLEGGLYNEQYF. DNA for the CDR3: TGTGCCAGCAGCTTAGAAGGGGGCCTATACAATGAGCAGTACTTC.

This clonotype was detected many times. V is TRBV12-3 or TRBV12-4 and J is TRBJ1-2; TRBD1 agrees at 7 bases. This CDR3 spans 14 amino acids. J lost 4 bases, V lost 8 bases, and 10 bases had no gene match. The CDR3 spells CASEGGQAAYGYTF. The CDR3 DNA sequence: TGTGCCAGCGAAGGCGGACAGGCGGCCTATGGCTACACCTTC.

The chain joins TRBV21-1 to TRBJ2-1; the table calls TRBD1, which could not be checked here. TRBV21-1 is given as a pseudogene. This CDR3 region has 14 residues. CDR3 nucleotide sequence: TGTGCCAGCAGTCACAGGAGGCGTCGGGATGAGCAGTTCTTC. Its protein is CASSHRRRRDEQFF.